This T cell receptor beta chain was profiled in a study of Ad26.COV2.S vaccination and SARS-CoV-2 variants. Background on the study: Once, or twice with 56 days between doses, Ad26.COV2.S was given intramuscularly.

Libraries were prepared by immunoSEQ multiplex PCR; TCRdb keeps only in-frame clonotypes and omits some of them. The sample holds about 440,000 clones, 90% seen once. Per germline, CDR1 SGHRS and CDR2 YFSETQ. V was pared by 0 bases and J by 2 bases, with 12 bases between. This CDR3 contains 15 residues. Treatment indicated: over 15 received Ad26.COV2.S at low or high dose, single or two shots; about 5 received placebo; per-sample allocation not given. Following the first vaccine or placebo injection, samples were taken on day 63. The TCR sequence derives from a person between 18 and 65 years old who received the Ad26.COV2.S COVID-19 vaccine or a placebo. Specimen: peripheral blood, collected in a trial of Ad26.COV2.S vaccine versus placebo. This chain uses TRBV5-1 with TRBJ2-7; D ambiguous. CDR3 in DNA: TGCGCCAGCAGCTTGGATCTGGGCGGAGCCTACGAGCAGTACTTC. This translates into CASSLDLGGAYEQYF. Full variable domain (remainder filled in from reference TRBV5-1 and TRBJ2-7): KAGVTQTPRYLIKTRGQQVTLSCSPISGHRSVSWYQQTPGQGLQFLFEYFSETQRNKGNFPGRFSGRQFSNSRSEMNVSTLELGDSALYLCASSLDLGGAYEQYFGPGTRLTVT.